This TCR beta chain was documented in a study of T cells in Graves' hyperthyroidism and ophthalmopathy. Using RNA transcripts as the source, TCR beta CDR3 regions were amplified. TCR CDR3 regions were first amplified by RT-PCR with HTBI primers. TCRdb ran MiXCR on the multiplex PCR reads and lists one entry per CDR3 protein. This table holds approximately 700,000 distinct CDR3 sequences, roughly 15% found once. V dropped 4 bases and J dropped 2; count of bases not matched to a gene: 7. Germline CDR1 MDHEN, CDR2 SYDVKM. The CDR3 is made up of 15 amino acids. Study outcomes and limitations: Expanded thyroid clonotypes (above 0.001) were mostly also found in blood.

Stable hyperthyroidism: no ophthalmopathy progression over 18 months of follow-up. Criteria for exclusion of patients were uncontrolled infection, other autoimmune disease, pregnancy or lactation. This clonotype was detected many times. The antigen remains unidentified. The receptor comes from a man aged 18 to 30 with Graves' hyperthyroidism. Input material: blood. V gene TRBV28 combines with J gene TRBJ2-7; TRBD2 agrees at 8 bases. The CDR3 loop is CASSSTGTRTYEQYF. CDR3 bases: TGTGCCAGCAGTTCCACCGGGACTAGGACCTACGAGCAGTACTTC.